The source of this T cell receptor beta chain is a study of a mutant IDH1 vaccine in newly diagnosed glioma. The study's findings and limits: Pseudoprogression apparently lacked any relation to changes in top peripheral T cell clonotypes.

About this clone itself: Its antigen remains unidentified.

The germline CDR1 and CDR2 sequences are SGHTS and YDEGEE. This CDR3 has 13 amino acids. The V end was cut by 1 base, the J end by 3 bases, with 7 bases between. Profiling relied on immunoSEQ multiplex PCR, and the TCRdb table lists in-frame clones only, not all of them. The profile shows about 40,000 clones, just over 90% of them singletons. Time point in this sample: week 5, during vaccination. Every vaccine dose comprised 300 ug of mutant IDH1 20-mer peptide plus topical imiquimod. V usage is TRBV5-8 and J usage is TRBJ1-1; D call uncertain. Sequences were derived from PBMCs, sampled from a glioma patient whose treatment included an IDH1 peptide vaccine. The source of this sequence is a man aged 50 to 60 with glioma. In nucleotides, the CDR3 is TGTGCCAGCAGCTTGAACCGGGACACTGAAGCTTTCTTT. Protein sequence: CASSLNRDTEAFF.